This TCR beta chain appears in the sequencing data of a study of blood T cell repertoires in COVID-19. Germline V gives CDR1 MNHEY, CDR2 SVGEGT. Trimming left V 5 bases short and J 2 bases short, with 20 bases between. The CDR3 covers 17 residues. Method: immunoSEQ multiplex PCR; TCRdb's copy keeps in-frame clones and lacks some. The sample includes 95,000 to 100,000 clones, over 80% of them seen just once. The material sequenced was peripheral blood. The TCR was taken from a man between 45 and 60 years old with acute or convalescent COVID-19. This sequence joins TRBV6-2 or TRBV6-3 and TRBJ2-3; maybe TRBD1 (6 bases). The CDR3 DNA reads TGTGCCAGCAGTCCCGAGGGGGAATTACGGGACACAGATACGCAGTATTTT. The encoded protein is CASSPEGELRDTDTQYF.